Listed below are T cell receptor beta chains from one sample, sequenced in a study of T cell repertoires in cytomegalovirus infection. From the reads, TCRdb called clonotypes with MiXCR, one entry per CDR3 protein. There are over 100,000 distinct CDR3 sequences in the sample; about 15% occur only once, and roughly 8% lies in the top ten. Sequenced material: PBMCs. These TCRs come from a human donor in good health (CMV status not recorded). Some clones in this sample may be carry-over from other donors' samples. Each CDR3 is given without its conserved first and last residue. Size tells how often a clone was seen (once, few, many) or the class of an expanded clone, and some rows leave it out.

cdr3_aa: ASSSIAGGLYEQY; clone_size: NA; j_call: TRBJ2-7; v_call: TRBV2
cdr3_aa: ASSRGIAGSPLH; clone_size: many; j_call: TRBJ1-6; v_call: TRBV7-9
cdr3_aa: ASYPGGLATTDTQY; clone_size: many; j_call: TRBJ2-3; v_call: TRBV28
cdr3_aa: ASSLGTAPNGELF; clone_size: NA; j_call: TRBJ2-2; v_call: TRBV5-5
cdr3_aa: ASSWIGVYEQY; clone_size: few; j_call: TRBJ2-7; v_call: TRBV5-1
cdr3_aa: ASSPARGGGYT; clone_size: many; j_call: TRBJ1-2; v_call: TRBV7-2
cdr3_aa: ASTSGGEDTQY; clone_size: few; j_call: TRBJ2-3; v_call: TRBV2
cdr3_aa: ASSSQRRTGDGYT; clone_size: many; j_call: TRBJ1-2; v_call: TRBV7-2
cdr3_aa: ASSLVGYPGNTIY; clone_size: many; j_call: TRBJ1-3; v_call: TRBV5-1
cdr3_aa: ASSLPSSRGTGELF; clone_size: NA; j_call: TRBJ2-2; v_call: TRBV7-2
cdr3_aa: ASSELAGEQETQY; clone_size: few; j_call: TRBJ2-5; v_call: TRBV7-2
cdr3_aa: ASSFGGANTGELF; clone_size: NA; j_call: TRBJ2-2; v_call: TRBV7-2
cdr3_aa: ASRARQGTNTEAF; clone_size: NA; j_call: TRBJ1-1; v_call: TRBV2
cdr3_aa: ASKGDNSYNEQF; clone_size: few; j_call: TRBJ2-1; v_call: TRBV5-1
cdr3_aa: ASRTSGKETQY; clone_size: many; j_call: TRBJ2-5; v_call: TRBV5-6
cdr3_aa: ASSEGRGLELF; clone_size: few; j_call: TRBJ1-4; v_call: TRBV2
cdr3_aa: ASSLDLERGNTIY; clone_size: few; j_call: TRBJ1-3; v_call: TRBV11-2
cdr3_aa: SAQYQETQY; clone_size: NA; j_call: TRBJ2-5; v_call: TRBV20-1
cdr3_aa: ASSLGNERGTEAF; clone_size: NA; j_call: TRBJ1-1; v_call: TRBV28
cdr3_aa: ASSAETRGRGNTIY; clone_size: few; j_call: TRBJ1-3; v_call: TRBV18
cdr3_aa: ASSLTGEGTEAF; clone_size: many; j_call: TRBJ1-1; v_call: TRBV7-9
cdr3_aa: ASSPTVAYEQY; clone_size: few; j_call: TRBJ2-7; v_call: TRBV6-6
cdr3_aa: ASTAFGVGDRGRYEQY; clone_size: NA; j_call: TRBJ2-7; v_call: TRBV27
cdr3_aa: ASTPGRVYTEAF; clone_size: NA; j_call: TRBJ1-1; v_call: TRBV19
cdr3_aa: ASSIPGLFYNEQF; clone_size: many; j_call: TRBJ2-1; v_call: TRBV19
cdr3_aa: ASSLGTGGIYTEAF; clone_size: few; j_call: TRBJ1-1; v_call: TRBV11-2
cdr3_aa: ASSKGTRRGEQY; clone_size: few; j_call: TRBJ2-7; v_call: TRBV6-6
cdr3_aa: ASSFPRLGTPRGTQY; clone_size: many; j_call: TRBJ2-5; v_call: TRBV7-2
cdr3_aa: ASKPSGANVLT; clone_size: few; j_call: TRBJ2-6; v_call: TRBV9
cdr3_aa: SVGDRGLNYGYT; clone_size: NA; j_call: TRBJ1-2; v_call: TRBV29-1
cdr3_aa: ASSLRGGLITGELF; clone_size: few; j_call: TRBJ2-2; v_call: TRBV7-9
cdr3_aa: ASSARVRETQY; clone_size: few; j_call: TRBJ2-5; v_call: TRBV6-1
cdr3_aa: ASLPGRGLDTQY; clone_size: many; j_call: TRBJ2-3; v_call: TRBV12-3/TRBV12-4